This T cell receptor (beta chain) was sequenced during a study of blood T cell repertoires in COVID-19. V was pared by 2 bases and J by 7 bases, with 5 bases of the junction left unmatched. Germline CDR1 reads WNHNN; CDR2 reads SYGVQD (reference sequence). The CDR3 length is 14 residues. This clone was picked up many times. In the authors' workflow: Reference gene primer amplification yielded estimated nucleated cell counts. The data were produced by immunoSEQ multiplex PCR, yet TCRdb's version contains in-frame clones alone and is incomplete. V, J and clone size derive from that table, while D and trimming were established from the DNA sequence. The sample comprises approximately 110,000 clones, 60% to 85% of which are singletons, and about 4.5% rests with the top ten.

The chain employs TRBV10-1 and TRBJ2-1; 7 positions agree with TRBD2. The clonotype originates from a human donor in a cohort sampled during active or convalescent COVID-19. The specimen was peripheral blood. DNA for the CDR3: TGCGCCAGCAGTGAGGGCGGGGGATTAAATGAGCAGTTCTTC. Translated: CASSEGGGLNEQFF.